This is a list of T cell receptor beta chains from one sample in a study of response to subunit inactivated influenza vaccine. MiXCR was run by TCRdb on the RT-PCR reads, yielding one entry per CDR3 protein. The sample includes approximately 250,000 distinct CDR3 sequences, more than 10% of them seen just once. This sample comprised non-naive T cells sorted from PBMCs, obtained about 14 days before vaccination. The source is a man aged 45-60 years who received an inactivated influenza vaccine. Each CDR3 is given with its conserved first and last residue. D genes are given only for firm matches. Clone size is not always given. Where it is, it says once, few, many or a class for expanded clones.

>TRBJ1-1|TRBV9|few|TRBD1
CASSEGQPNTEAFF
TGTGCCAGCAGCGAGGGACAGCCGAACACTGAAGCTTTCTTT
>TRBJ2-1|TRBV3-1|many|-
CASSLGASSYNEQFF
TGTGCCAGCAGCCTCGGGGCATCTTCCTACAATGAGCAGTTCTTC
>TRBJ2-6|TRBV5-1|many|-
CASSNRAANVLTF
TGCGCCAGCAGCAACCGGGCCGCCAACGTCCTGACTTTC
>TRBJ2-7|TRBV28|few|-
CASSLFTGEGEQYF
TGTGCCAGCAGTTTATTCACAGGGGAGGGTGAGCAGTACTTC
>TRBJ2-5|TRBV21-1|-|-
CVIGLAGDYDPETQYF
TGTGTCATCGGACTAGCGGGAGACTATGACCCGGAGACCCAGTACTTC
>TRBJ2-7|TRBV3-1|-|TRBD1
CASSSAGTAYEQYF
TGTGCCAGCAGCTCCGCCGGGACAGCCTACGAGCAGTACTTC
>TRBJ2-1|TRBV27|few|TRBD2
CASSPLAGNYNEQFF
TGTGCCAGCAGCCCACTAGCGGGAAACTACAATGAGCAGTTCTTC
>TRBJ1-1|TRBV2|-|-
CASTGSPNTEAFF
TGTGCCAGCACTGGGTCGCCGAACACTGAAGCTTTCTTT
>TRBJ2-3|TRBV27|-|-
CASRKGGTQYF
TGTGCCAGCAGGAAGGGGGGTACGCAGTATTTT
>TRBJ2-5|TRBV2|few|TRBD1
CASTQRTGVETQYF
TGTGCCAGCACGCAACGGACAGGGGTGGAGACCCAGTACTTC
>TRBJ2-1|TRBV12-3/TRBV12-4|many|-
CASSSLQRAGRDEQFF
TGTGCCAGCAGTTCACTCCAGAGGGCGGGAAGGGATGAGCAGTTCTTC
>TRBJ2-7|TRBV7-2|few|-
CASSLAGSLAYEQYF
TGTGCCAGCAGCTTAGCGGGCAGTCTGGCTTACGAGCAGTACTTC
>TRBJ1-4|TRBV2|few|TRBD1
CASSGQGAGWEKLFF
TGTGCCAGCAGCGGACAGGGGGCGGGTTGGGAAAAACTGTTTTTT
>TRBJ2-5|TRBV7-2|many|-
CASSRVARETQYF
TGTGCCAGCAGCCGAGTAGCTCGGGAGACCCAGTACTTC
>TRBJ2-1|TRBV2|few|-
CASSGMSSYNEQFF
TGTGCCAGCAGCGGCATGAGCTCCTACAATGAGCAGTTCTTC
>TRBJ1-3|TRBV5-1|-|TRBD1
CASSPGQGGNTIYF
TGCGCCAGCAGCCCAGGACAGGGGGGAAACACCATATATTTT
>TRBJ1-5|TRBV7-2|many|TRBD1
CASRGQANQPQHF
TGTGCCAGCAGAGGACAGGCCAATCAGCCCCAGCATTTT
>TRBJ1-1|TRBV19|many|-
CASSIGRQNTEAFF
TGTGCCAGTAGTATTGGTCGGCAGAACACTGAAGCTTTCTTT
>TRBJ2-7|TRBV9|few|-
CASSGGNLYEQYF
TGTGCCAGCAGCGGAGGAAACCTCTACGAGCAGTACTTC
>TRBJ2-1|TRBV6-2/TRBV6-3|-|TRBD2
CASSYSTRLAGVDNNEQFF
TGTGCCAGCAGTTACTCGACGAGACTAGCGGGCGTAGATAACAATGAGCAGTTCTTC
>TRBJ2-1|TRBV11-1|-|TRBD2
CASRLGTSGGSEQFF
TGTGCCAGCAGACTAGGGACTAGCGGGGGTAGTGAGCAGTTCTTC
>TRBJ1-2|TRBV7-9|-|-
CASSQRGDGYTF
TGTGCCAGCAGCCAAAGGGGGGATGGCTACACCTTC
>TRBJ2-2|TRBV5-1|many|-
CASSLGATGELFF
TGCGCCAGCAGCTTGGGGGCCACCGGGGAGCTGTTTTTT
>TRBJ2-2|TRBV28|few|TRBD2
CASRQGGDTGELFF
TGTGCCAGCCGGCAGGGAGGGGACACCGGGGAGCTGTTTTTT
>TRBJ2-6|TRBV6-2/TRBV6-3|few|TRBD1
CASSHRGHGANVLTF
TGTGCCAGCAGCCACAGGGGGCACGGGGCCAACGTCCTGACTTTC
>TRBJ2-5|TRBV12-3/TRBV12-4|many|TRBD2
CASSHSGRMGTQYF
TGTGCCAGCAGTCATAGCGGGAGAATGGGGACCCAGTACTTC
>TRBJ1-5|TRBV7-2|-|-
CASSFRQNQPQHF
TGTGCCAGCAGCTTTAGACAGAATCAGCCCCAGCATTTT
>TRBJ2-7|TRBV20-1|-|TRBD2
CCARDLAGDLYEQYF
TGCTGTGCTAGAGATCTAGCGGGAGATCTCTACGAGCAGTACTTC
>TRBJ1-1|TRBV6-2/TRBV6-3|many|-
CASSYSTGLRDGMNTEAFF
TGTGCCAGCAGTTACTCGACGGGACTCCGGGACGGCATGAACACTGAAGCTTTCTTT
>TRBJ2-1|TRBV5-1|once|TRBD2
CASSTTSVSYNEQFF
TGCGCCAGCAGCACCACTAGCGTATCCTACAATGAGCAGTTCTTC
>TRBJ2-1|TRBV5-6|few|-
CASSLVLYNEQFF
TGTGCCAGCAGCTTGGTTCTATACAATGAGCAGTTCTTC
>TRBJ2-1|TRBV7-9|-|TRBD2
CASSLSGGHSYNEQFF
TGTGCCAGCAGCTTAAGCGGGGGGCACTCCTACAATGAGCAGTTCTTC
>TRBJ2-1|TRBV21-1|few|-
CASSSLGTNNEQFF
TGTGCCAGCAGCAGTCTAGGGACTAACAATGAGCAGTTCTTC
>TRBJ1-4|TRBV20-1|many|TRBD1
CSARDLYSGQSGTTNEKLFF
TGCAGTGCTAGAGATCTGTACTCGGGACAGTCGGGAACAACTAATGAAAAACTGTTTTTT
>TRBJ2-4|TRBV19|-|-
CASSRHGIQYF
TGTGCCAGTAGCCGACACGGGATTCAGTACTTC
>TRBJ2-7|TRBV20-1|few|TRBD2
CSARDKVAGGPYEQYF
TGCAGTGCTAGAGATAAAGTAGCGGGAGGGCCGTACGAGCAGTACTTC
>TRBJ2-1|TRBV6-1|many|-
CATRSYNEQFF
TGTGCCACCCGCTCCTACAATGAGCAGTTCTTC
>TRBJ2-1|TRBV29-1|many|-
CSVESGAAYNEQFF
TGCAGCGTTGAATCGGGAGCAGCCTACAATGAGCAGTTCTTC
>TRBJ1-2|TRBV4-1|many|TRBD1
CASSQAGQGFHGYTF
TGCGCCAGCAGCCAAGCGGGACAGGGATTTCATGGCTACACCTTC
>TRBJ1-1|TRBV12-3/TRBV12-4|many|-
CASSLARGTEAFF
TGTGCCAGCAGTTTGGCCCGGGGGACTGAAGCTTTCTTT
>TRBJ2-5|TRBV15|few|-
CATSRVGVGSSETQYF
TGTGCCACCAGCAGAGTCGGGGTAGGGTCCTCGGAGACCCAGTACTTC
>TRBJ2-7|TRBV4-3|-|-
CASSQEVAYEQYF
TGCGCCAGCAGCCAAGAGGTCGCCTACGAGCAGTACTTC
>TRBJ2-2|TRBV5-1|many|-
CASSDRDLNTGELFF
TGCGCCAGCAGCGACCGGGACTTGAACACCGGGGAGCTGTTTTTT
>TRBJ2-7|TRBV4-2|many|TRBD1
CASSQEDRAAYEQYF
TGTGCCAGCAGCCAAGAAGACAGGGCGGCCTACGAGCAGTACTTC
>TRBJ1-4|TRBV5-1|-|-
CASSLSQGVGEKLFF
TGCGCCAGCAGCTTGTCACAGGGCGTTGGGGAAAAACTGTTTTTT
>TRBJ1-1|TRBV20-1|-|TRBD1
CRLIDRVNTEAFF
TGCAGGCTAATCGACAGGGTTAACACTGAAGCTTTCTTT